This T cell receptor beta chain was recovered during a study of T cells in Graves' hyperthyroidism and ophthalmopathy. General study findings and limits: The blood repertoire included most of the expanded thyroid clonotypes above 0.001.

In the case of this clonotype: The antigen is not known.

V lost 7 bases, J lost 2 bases, and 15 bases lay in between. The germline V gene encodes CDR1 SGDLS and CDR2 YYNGEE. CDR3 length: 15 amino acids. It was RNA transcripts that yielded the amplified TCR beta CDR3 regions. HTBI primers were the set used in a first-round RT-PCR of the TCR CDR3. TCRdb used MiXCR to reprocess the multiplex PCR reads, holding one entry per CDR3 protein. Of under 650,000 distinct CDR3 sequences listed, roughly 17% are singletons. This chain joins TRBV9 and TRBJ2-2; D perhaps matches TRBD2 (7 bases). The sequence was obtained from a woman in her thirties with Graves' hyperthyroidism. Sequenced: blood. CDR3 in amino acids: CASGGGTHNTGELFF. The CDR3 DNA reads TGTGCCAGCGGGGGGGGGACACACAACACCGGGGAGCTGTTTTTT.